Below, 15 T cell receptor beta chains from the same sample are listed, as sequenced in a study of a mutant IDH1 vaccine in newly diagnosed glioma. Using immunoSEQ multiplex PCR, the repertoire was profiled, and TCRdb retains in-frame clones only, with some absent. Of some 54,000 clones in the sample, roughly 90% were seen once. Antigens for these TCRs are unknown. Documented time point: week 11, during vaccination. Doses consisted of 300 ug of mutant IDH1 20-mer peptide each, paired with topical imiquimod. The material sequenced was PBMCs, taken from a glioma patient whose treatment included an IDH1 peptide vaccine. Receptor source: a man aged 45-60 years with glioma.

The chain joins TRBV2 to TRBJ1-2; TRBD1 matches at 11 bases. Germline V gene lookup returns CDR1 SNHLY and CDR2 FYNNEI. The trim removed 4 bases at V and 5 bases at J, leaving 3 bases unmatched. CDR3 length: 14 amino acids. The CDR3 reads CASSGGTGGYGYTF. CDR3 nucleotides: TGTGCCAGCAGTGGGGGGACAGGGGGTTATGGCTACACCTTC.

This rearrangement joins TRBV5-1 to TRBJ2-3; D is unresolved. Germline-derived CDR1 and CDR2 are SGHRS and YFSETQ. The CDR3 is 15 residues long. Trimming removed 0 bases at V and 0 bases at J, with 8 bases between. In DNA form, the CDR3 reads TGCGCCAGCAGCTTGGGCGGTTATAGCACAGATACGCAGTATTTT. As protein: CASSLGGYSTDTQYF. The whole variable domain, remainder taken from reference TRBV5-1 and TRBJ2-3, is KAGVTQTPRYLIKTRGQQVTLSCSPISGHRSVSWYQQTPGQGLQFLFEYFSETQRNKGNFPGRFSGRQFSNSRSEMNVSTLELGDSALYLCASSLGGYSTDTQYFGPGTRLTVL.

The chain couples TRBV6-1 to TRBJ2-5; D gene ambiguous. The V and J ends lost 0 bases and 2 bases respectively, with 7 bases between them. This CDR3 has 14 residues. CDR1 and CDR2 (germline): MNHNS, SASEGT. The chain's CDR3 is CASSEATRQETQYF. CDR3 sequence (DNA): TGTGCCAGCAGTGAAGCGACCAGACAAGAGACCCAGTACTTC.

The chain combines TRBV19 with TRBJ2-1, with 12 positions matching TRBD2. This CDR3 contains 15 residues. CDR1 is LNHDA and CDR2 is SQIVND in the germline V gene (reference sequence). The V and J ends lost 2 bases and 8 bases, in that order; junction bases with no gene match: 4. For the CDR3, the DNA is TGTGCCAGTAGTATACTAGCGGGGGGGCCGTATGAGCAGTTCTTC. It specifies CASSILAGGPYEQFF. The full variable domain, in which reference TRBV19 and TRBJ2-1 provide the parts outside the CDR3, is DGGITQSPKYLFRKEGQNVTLSCEQNLNHDAMYWYRQDPGQGLRLIYYSQIVNDFQKGDIAEGYSVSREKKESFPLTVTSAQKNPTAFYLCASSILAGGPYEQFFGPGTRLTVL.

About this clone itself: One end of the junction fails to match germline, which may point to a read error. This chain links TRBV7-7 with TRBJ2-1; D is possibly TRBD1 (5 bases). The CDR3 has 15 amino acids. Germline V CDR1 and CDR2: SSHAT, FNYEAQ (reference sequence). CDR3 protein: CASSLGFSGSDEQFF. The CDR3 bases are TGTGCTAGCAGCTTAGGGTTTTCAGGGTCGGATGAGCAGTTCTTC.

This chain uses TRBV15 with TRBJ1-4, with D maybe TRBD1 (5 bases). Germline V gene lookup returns CDR1 LNHNV and CDR2 YYDKDF (reference sequence). V was shortened by 6 bases and J by 0 bases, with 11 bases between the two germline ends. This CDR3 is 15 amino acids long. The CDR3 reads CATRSTGATNEKLFF. CDR3 nucleotides: TGTGCCACCAGGAGTACAGGAGCAACTAATGAAAAACTGTTTTTT.

The rearrangement joins TRBV27 to TRBJ2-7; 10 bases agree with TRBD1. J lost 4 bases, V lost 5 bases, and 8 bases had no gene match. The CDR3 extends over 15 amino acids. Germline loops: CDR1 MNHEY, CDR2 SMNVEV (reference sequence). CDR3 protein: CASSPSGTGEYEQYF. The CDR3, as DNA: TGTGCCAGCAGTCCCTCCGGGACAGGGGAATACGAGCAGTACTTC.

This rearrangement joins TRBV19 to TRBJ2-1; 10 bases align to TRBD2. Trimming took 6 bases from V and 8 from J; bases not matched to a gene: 16. CDR3 length: 17 residues. Germline assignment: CDR1 LNHDA and CDR2 SQIVND (reference sequence). The CDR3 is CASSPRPSGSLDDEQFF. CDR3 bases: TGTGCCAGTAGCCCCCGCCCTAGCGGGAGCTTAGACGATGAGCAGTTCTTC.

The chain links TRBV25-1 to TRBJ2-2; the D call may be TRBD1 or TRBD2 (5 bases each). This CDR3 has 15 amino acids. Per germline, CDR1 MGHDK and CDR2 SYGVNS. Between the trimmed V and J ends, which lost 4 bases and 8 bases, there was a span of 17 bases. In DNA form, the CDR3 reads TGTGCCAGCAGTGCCTCAGGGAGTAGGGGAGGGGAGCTGTTTTTT. Its translation is CASSASGSRGGELFF.

The chain joins TRBV5-6 to TRBJ1-3; TRBD1 matches 7 bases. Germline lookup yields CDR1 SGHDT and CDR2 YYEEEE. This CDR3 has 14 amino acids. The J segment lost 7 bases and the V segment lost 2 bases, leaving 6 bases of the junction unmatched. The CDR3 nucleotides are TGTGCCAGCAGCTTAAGTCCAGGGGGGAACACCATATATTTT. It codes for CASSLSPGGNTIYF.

The J gene is TRBJ1-2, the V gene TRBV5-6; D remains unclear. The CDR3 loop spans 15 amino acids. The V end was cut by 4 bases, the J end by 0 bases, with 13 bases between. Per germline, CDR1 SGHDT and CDR2 YYEEEE. CDR3 region: CASSQDRLTNYGYTF. In DNA form, the CDR3 reads TGTGCCAGCAGCCAAGATAGGCTGACTAACTATGGCTACACCTTC.

A single count supports this clone. This chain links TRBV6-5 with TRBJ1-1, with D perhaps matching TRBD1 (6 bases). Trimming removed 6 bases from V and 4 bases from J, with 15 bases in between. The CDR3 is 14 residues long. Germline loops: CDR1 MNHEY, CDR2 SVGAGI. CDR3 sequence (DNA): TGTGCCAGCAGCCGACCTACGACAGGCACTGAAGCTTTCTTT. Its protein product is CASSRPTTGTEAFF.

CDR3 residues: CASSLDGARNEQFF. DNA for the CDR3: TGTGCCAGCAGTCTGGACGGGGCCCGGAATGAGCAGTTCTTC. V and J are TRBV6-5 and TRBJ2-1; D assignment may be TRBD1 or TRBD2 (5 bases each). V was trimmed by 5 bases and J by 7 bases, leaving 15 bases between them. Germline CDR1 is MNHEY and CDR2 is SVGAGI. The CDR3 is 14 amino acids.

Sample share makes this clone medium-sized. This sequence joins TRBV4-1 and TRBJ2-1; 8 positions match TRBD2. Germline V gene lookup returns CDR1 MGHRA and CDR2 YSYEKL. The CDR3 is made up of 17 amino acids. V dropped 0 bases and J dropped 6; count of bases not matched to a gene: 10. CDR3 bases: TGCGCCAGCAGCCAAGATACAGGACGGGGGGGCCGCAATGAGCAGTTCTTC. This gives the protein CASSQDTGRGGRNEQFF.

The chain uses TRBV14 and TRBJ2-1, with 13 bases fitting TRBD2. Germline-derived CDR1 and CDR2 are SGHDN and FVKESK. After removal of 1 base from V and 12 bases from J, the junction contained 15 bases not matched to a gene. The CDR3 runs to 18 residues. For the CDR3, the DNA is TGTGCCAGCAGCCAAGCGCCCGGACTAGCGGGAGAAGGTGGTAGGCAGTTCTTC. It specifies CASSQAPGLAGEGGRQFF.